The 10 T cell receptor beta chains below were found in one sample sequenced in a study of cytomegalovirus exposure and HLA in healthy donors. It was with 60 Vbeta and 13 Jbeta primers that the PCR ran. Repertoires were generated with immunoSEQ multiplex PCR, while TCRdb's copy carries only in-frame clones and drops some. This sample has approximately 160,000 clones, with about 84% found just once. Material: PBMCs. Receptors were obtained from a man between 18 and 29 years old in good health and CMV-seronegative.

This sequence joins TRBV4-1 and TRBJ2-1; 10 positions agree with TRBD1. With V trimmed by 1 base and J by 8 bases, 8 bases remained unmatched. The CDR3 extends over 16 amino acids. The germline V gene has CDR1 MGHRA and CDR2 YSYEKL. CDR3 sequence: CASSQAPGQGSDEQFF. CDR3 nucleotide sequence: TGCGCCAGCAGCCAAGCACCGGGACAGGGGAGCGATGAGCAGTTCTTC.

The V call is TRBV7-2, the J call TRBJ2-2; D gene uncertain. The CDR3 sequence is 15 residues long. V shed 0 bases and J shed 3 bases, with 8 bases lying between them. CDR1 SGHTA and CDR2 FQGNSA come from the germline V gene. The CDR3 DNA sequence: TGTGCCAGCAGCTTAGCCAGGCCGGACACCGGGGAGCTGTTTTTT. Amino acid sequence: CASSLARPDTGELFF.

The CDR3: CASSRPQGRGKDGYGYTF. CDR3 DNA: TGTGCCAGCAGCCGACCCCAGGGGCGCGGAAAGGATGGCTATGGCTACACCTTC. The chain is built from TRBV9 and TRBJ1-2, with D possibly matching TRBD1 (6 bases). CDR1 and CDR2 (germline): SGDLS, YYNGEE. Trimming took off 4 bases at V and 4 bases at J, with 26 bases between the two ends. The CDR3 runs 18 residues.

This chain uses TRBV27 with TRBJ2-5; 7 bases match TRBD1. The V gene end was trimmed by 10 bases and the J gene end by 2 bases; junction bases not matched to a gene: 13. CDR1 and CDR2 (germline): MNHEY, SMNVEV (reference sequence). The CDR3 runs to 15 residues. CDR3: CATRIRGLVQETQYF. In DNA, the CDR3 is TGTGCCACCCGAATCAGGGGGTTGGTTCAAGAGACCCAGTACTTC.

The gene calls are TRBV19 and TRBJ2-5, with 9 bases that match TRBD2. Germline CDR1 is LNHDA and CDR2 is SQIVND (reference sequence). This CDR3 spans 13 amino acids. The junction had 2 bases not matched to a gene; V was cut back by 6 bases and J by 3 bases. CDR3 loop: CASRQRGEETQYF. The CDR3 nucleotides are TGTGCCAGTAGACAGCGGGGGGAAGAGACCCAGTACTTC.

In this sample, this clone turned up once. This rearrangement joins TRBV16 to TRBJ1-2, with a possible D match to TRBD1 (5 bases). CDR3 length equals 15 residues. Germline-derived CDR1 and CDR2 are KGHSY and FQNENV. V lost 2 bases, J lost 1 base, and 11 bases lay in between. DNA of the CDR3: TGTGCCAGCAGCCAAGGGGGAGGTCTTAACTATGGCTACACCTTC. This gives the protein CASSQGGGLNYGYTF. The variable domain in full, completed from reference TRBV16 and TRBJ1-2, reads GEEVAQTPKHLVRGEGQKAKLYCAPIKGHSYVFWYQQVLKNEFKFLISFQNENVFDETGMPKERFSAKCLPNSPCSLEIQATKLEDSAVYFCASSQGGGLNYGYTFGSGTRLTVV.

This chain uses TRBV7-8 with TRBJ2-7; D not resolved. V gave up 4 bases and J gave up 0 bases, with 7 bases separating them. The CDR3 length is 13 residues. Per germline, CDR1 SGHVS and CDR2 FQNEAQ. The DNA of the CDR3 is TGTGCCAGCAGCTCCACTCCCTCCTACGAGCAGTACTTC. Translating it yields CASSSTPSYEQYF.

The chain recombines TRBV4-3 with TRBJ2-7; perhaps TRBD2 as D (6 bases). V was trimmed by 2 bases and J by 0 bases, leaving 11 bases between them. Germline CDR1 LGHNA, CDR2 YSLEER. CDR3 length equals 15 residues. The CDR3 here is CASSQYPGSSYEQYF. The CDR3 DNA follows: TGCGCCAGCAGCCAATATCCCGGGAGCTCCTACGAGCAGTACTTC.

V and J are TRBV2 and TRBJ1-3; 7 nucleotides line up with TRBD1. Unmatched junction bases numbered 9, after V lost 10 bases and J lost 0 bases. CDR1 and CDR2 from the germline V gene are SNHLY and FYNNEI. CDR3 length equals 15 residues. The CDR3 loop reads CAIVEGANSGNTIYF. Written as DNA, the CDR3 is TGTGCCATCGTGGAGGGGGCCAACTCTGGAAACACCATATATTTT.

The chain has TRBV2 and TRBJ2-1; D gene uncertain. Looked up from germline, CDR1 is SNHLY and CDR2 is FYNNEI. Trimming took off 3 bases at V and 5 bases at J, with 5 bases between the two ends. The CDR3 is 12 amino acids. The CDR3 loop is CASSDRNNEQFF. DNA for the CDR3: TGTGCCAGCAGTGACAGGAACAATGAGCAGTTCTTC.